Presented here are 2 T cell receptor beta chains from one specimen sequenced in a study of T cells expressing NK-cell markers. TCRdb re-called the 5' RACE reads; one entry per CDR3 protein, DNA not given. The sample data list about 30,000 distinct CDR3 sequences. Material: blood T cells: a sorted CD56 or NKG2C T cell subset, CD4+ or CD8+ T cells, or bulk PBMC T cells (not recorded which). Receptor source: a woman aged 18 to 75 in good health.

V is TRBV27 and J is TRBJ1-1; there is no DNA to check the TCRdb D call of TRBD1. The CDR3 contains 13 residues. The V gene's germline CDR1 is MNHEY and CDR2 SMNVEV (reference sequence). This CDR3 reads CASSFGQGAEAFF.

V and J are TRBV30 and TRBJ2-1. This CDR3 region has 14 residues. Germline CDR1 GTSNPN, CDR2 SVGIG (reference sequence). This chain's CDR3 is CAWAVETSYNEQFF.